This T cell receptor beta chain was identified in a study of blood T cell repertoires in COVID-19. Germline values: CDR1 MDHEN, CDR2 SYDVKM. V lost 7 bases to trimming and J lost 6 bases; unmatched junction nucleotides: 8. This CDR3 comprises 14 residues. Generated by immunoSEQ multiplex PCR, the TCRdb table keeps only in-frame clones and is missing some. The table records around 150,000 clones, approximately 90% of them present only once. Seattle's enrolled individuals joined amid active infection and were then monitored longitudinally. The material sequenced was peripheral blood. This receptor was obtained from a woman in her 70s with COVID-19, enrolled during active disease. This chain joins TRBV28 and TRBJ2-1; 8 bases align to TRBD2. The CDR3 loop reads CASKRGGSSNEQFF. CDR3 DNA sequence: TGTGCCAGCAAACGGGGGGGCAGTTCCAATGAGCAGTTCTTC.